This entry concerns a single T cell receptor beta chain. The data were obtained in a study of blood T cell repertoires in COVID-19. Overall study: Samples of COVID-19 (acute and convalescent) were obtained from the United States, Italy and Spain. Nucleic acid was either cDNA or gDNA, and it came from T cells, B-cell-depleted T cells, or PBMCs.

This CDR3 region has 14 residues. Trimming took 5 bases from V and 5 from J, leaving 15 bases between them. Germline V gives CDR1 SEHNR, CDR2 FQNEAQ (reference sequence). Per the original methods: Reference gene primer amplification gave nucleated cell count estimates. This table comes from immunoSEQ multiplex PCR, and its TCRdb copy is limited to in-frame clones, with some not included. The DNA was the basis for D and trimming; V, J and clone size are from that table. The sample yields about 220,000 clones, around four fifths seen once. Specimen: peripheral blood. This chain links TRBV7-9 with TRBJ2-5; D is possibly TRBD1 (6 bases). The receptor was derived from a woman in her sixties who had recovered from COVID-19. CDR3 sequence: CASSPFGQSETQYF. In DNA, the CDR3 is TGTGCCAGCAGCCCGTTCGGACAGTCGGAGACCCAGTACTTC.